Shown below are 11 T cell receptor beta chains from a single sample sequenced in a study of glioma-infiltrating T cells after dendritic cell vaccination. The repertoire was sequenced with immunoSEQ multiplex PCR; TCRdb's copy has only in-frame clones and lacks some. The data contain roughly 85,000 clones, around 85% of them singletons. Specified time point: after dendritic cell vaccination, including at tumor progression/relapse. The sample consisted of blood, taken after dendritic cell vaccination. The receptors derive from a human donor with glioblastoma.

The chain couples TRBV15 to TRBJ2-3; the D is unclear. Trimming removed 1 base from V and 8 bases from J, with 7 bases in between. The CDR3 is 12 amino acids. Germline CDR1 is LNHNV and CDR2 is YYDKDF (reference sequence). In DNA, the CDR3 is TGTGCCACCAGCAGAGGGTCCGGTACGCAGTATTTT. Its protein product is CATSRGSGTQYF.

The genes are TRBV6-5 and TRBJ2-3; 7 bases agree with TRBD1. This CDR3 contains 14 residues. The J segment lost 0 bases and the V segment lost 7 bases, leaving 4 bases of the junction unmatched. From germline, CDR1 is MNHEY and CDR2 SVGAGI. DNA of the CDR3: TGTGCCAGCACCAGGGGACAGAGCACAGATACGCAGTATTTT. This sequence encodes CASTRGQSTDTQYF.

The chain is built from TRBV19 and TRBJ2-2, with 10 positions matching TRBD1. The V gene end was trimmed by 7 bases and the J gene end by 6 bases; junction bases not matched to a gene: 5. Germline CDR1 LNHDA, CDR2 SQIVND (reference sequence). The CDR3 covers 14 residues. In DNA form, the CDR3 reads TGTGCCAGTAACAGGGACAGGGGTTCCGGGGAGCTGTTTTTT. It specifies CASNRDRGSGELFF.

V usage is TRBV5-1 and J usage is TRBJ2-4; D gene unclear. The CDR3 contains 18 residues. Trimming removed 3 bases at V and 0 bases at J, with 19 bases between. Per the germline V gene, CDR1 is SGHRS and CDR2 is YFSETQ. The CDR3 nucleotides are TGCGCCAGCAGCTCGCCGGTTAATACTGCCCTAGCCAAAAACATTCAGTACTTC. Protein: CASSSPVNTALAKNIQYF.

This clone was found once. The chain is built from TRBV21-1 and TRBJ1-1; the DNA was not used to check the table's D call, TRBD1. TRBV21-1 is tagged as a pseudogene. The CDR3 contains 13 residues. The CDR3 DNA is TGTGCCAGCAGCAGGACAGGGATCGCTGAAGCTTTCTTT. It yields the protein CASSRTGIAEAFF.

The chain uses TRBV7-8 and TRBJ1-2; D is unclear. Looked up from germline, CDR1 is SGHVS and CDR2 is FQNEAQ. The CDR3 runs 13 residues. Trimming left V 2 bases short and J 2 bases short, with 6 bases between. The CDR3 nucleotides read TGTGCCAGCAGCTTAACAGAGAACTATGGCTACACCTTC. Amino acid sequence: CASSLTENYGYTF.

V is TRBV18 and J is TRBJ1-5; 8 bases agree with TRBD1. V shed 6 bases and J 3 bases; nucleotides not matched to a gene: 13. The germline gives CDR1 KGHSH, CDR2 LQKENI. This CDR3 spans 17 amino acids. This CDR3 reads CASSVDRGQQYNQPQHF. In DNA, the CDR3 is TGTGCCAGCTCCGTAGACAGGGGTCAACAATACAATCAGCCCCAGCATTTT.

This chain uses TRBV9 with TRBJ1-1; tentatively, D is TRBD1 (5 bases). Germline V gene data show CDR1 as SGDLS and CDR2 as YYNGEE. The CDR3 contains 14 residues. Trimming shortened V by 2 bases and J by 5 bases, and 13 bases separated the two germline ends. CDR3: CASSVGGAGTEAFF. The CDR3 DNA sequence: TGTGCCAGCAGCGTGGGCGGGGCTGGGACTGAAGCTTTCTTT.

This rearrangement joins TRBV29-1 to TRBJ2-1; D is perhaps TRBD2 (6 bases). Germline lookup yields CDR1 SQVTM and CDR2 ANQGSEA. V was trimmed by 5 bases and J by 0 bases, leaving 8 bases between them. The CDR3 runs to 13 residues. The CDR3 loop is CSVFGSSYNEQFF. The CDR3 DNA sequence: TGCAGCGTTTTCGGGAGCTCCTACAATGAGCAGTTCTTC.

This chain connects TRBV21-1 to TRBJ1-3. TRBV21-1 is described as a pseudogene. The CDR3 extends over 15 amino acids. The CDR3, as DNA: TGTGCCAGCAGCAAAGGCCGAGTCTCTGGAAACACCATATATTTT. It specifies CASSKGRVSGNTIYF.

Only a few counts were recorded for this clone. This chain joins TRBV7-9 and TRBJ1-2; the match to TRBD1 covers 7 bases. This CDR3 comprises 15 residues. Germline values: CDR1 SEHNR, CDR2 FQNEAQ (reference sequence). J gave up 0 bases and V 0 bases, and 1 base lay outside the gene matches. The CDR3 nucleotides are TGTGCCAGCAGCTTAGCAGGGGGCGCTAACTATGGCTACACCTTC. Its protein is CASSLAGGANYGYTF.